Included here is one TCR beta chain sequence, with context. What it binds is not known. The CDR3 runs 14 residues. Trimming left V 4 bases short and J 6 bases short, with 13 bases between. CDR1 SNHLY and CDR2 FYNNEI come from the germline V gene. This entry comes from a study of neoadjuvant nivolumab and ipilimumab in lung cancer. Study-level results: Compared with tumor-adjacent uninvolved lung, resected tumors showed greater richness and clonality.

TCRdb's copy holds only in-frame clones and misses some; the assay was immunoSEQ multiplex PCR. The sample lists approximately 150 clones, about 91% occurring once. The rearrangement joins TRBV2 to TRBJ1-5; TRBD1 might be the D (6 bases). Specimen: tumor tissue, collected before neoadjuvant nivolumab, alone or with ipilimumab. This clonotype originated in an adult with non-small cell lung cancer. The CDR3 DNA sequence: TGTGCCAGCAGTGCTGGCGAAGGGGGTCAGCCCCAGCATTTT. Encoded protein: CASSAGEGGQPQHF.